This TCR beta chain was captured in a study of cytomegalovirus exposure and HLA in healthy donors. Separate from the approximately 700-subject first cohort was the approximately 120-subject validation cohort, to which the donors belonged. As for this clone: Its specificity is not known.

Looked up from germline, CDR1 is MNHNY and CDR2 is SVGAGI (reference sequence). Losses at the gene ends were 2 bases for V and 4 bases for J; bases not matched to a gene: 4. This CDR3 has 14 amino acids. Study-wide findings and caveats: The investigators catalogued some 160 TCR beta chains as cytomegalovirus-associated. Subsequent analysis found a tendency for first-cohort TCR clusters to co-occur within the 95 to 150 validation repertoires.

Measured with immunoSEQ multiplex PCR; TCRdb has only the in-frame clones, and not every one. The table records some 140,000 clones, approximately 86% of them present only once. This chain links TRBV6-6 with TRBJ2-7, with TRBD2 matching over 8 bases. What was sequenced was PBMCs. The TCR comes from a human donor in good health. The CDR3 spells CASSYRRGAYEQYF. CDR3 DNA sequence: TGTGCCAGCAGTTACAGGCGGGGGGCGTACGAGCAGTACTTC.